This T cell receptor beta chain comes out of a study of T cells in Graves' hyperthyroidism and ophthalmopathy (dated by TCRdb to about 2019). About the investigation overall: Peripheral blood was collected at initial diagnosis, before any treatment. To identify TCR V-J signatures that set the groups apart, the researchers used a discovery cohort of 100 patients, made up of roughly 45 with Graves' ophthalmopathy and 57 with stable Graves' hyperthyroidism. An independent validation cohort of some 18 hyperthyroidism patients and 15 or so patients who later progressed to ophthalmopathy tested prospective prediction of ophthalmopathy. For training and testing, the 100 or so patients in the discovery cohort were randomly divided in a 7:3 ratio. Thyroid tissue and blood T-cell repertoires from several Graves' hyperthyroidism patients were also compared in the study. After sampling, hyperthyroidism patients received methimazole starting at 30 mg daily, and ophthalmopathy patients received high-dose intravenous methylprednisolone. TCR Vbeta CDR3 sequencing of 130 to 150 peripheral blood samples (approximately 44 ophthalmopathy, 70 to 85 hyperthyroidism and roughly 17 progressor patients) is reported in the paper. Summary of the overall study and its limitations: In validation, the model predicted progression to ophthalmopathy a median of about 5.9 months before onset, with about 64% sensitivity and 72.22% specificity. Most expanded thyroid clonotypes (frequency above 0.001) were also detected in blood, a finding suggesting that blood repertoires may reflect thyroid immune responses. No statistical method was used to fix the sample size in advance, and group allocation was not hidden from the investigators. In cross-validation, a model built on a 13 V-J signature told ophthalmopathy apart from stable hyperthyroidism with 85% to 90% sensitivity and approximately 81% specificity, and in testing the same model reached 80%/75%.

The TCR beta CDR3 regions were amplified from RNA transcripts. The first round of RT-PCR for the TCR CDR3 was performed with the HTBI primer set and the Qiagen OneStep RT-PCR kit. Libraries were constructed in a second round of multiplex PCR, after which size selection and purification were performed. Sequencing of the libraries was done on an Illumina HiSeq2000 using paired-end 100 bp reads. The original pipeline was this. SOAPnuke was used to process the raw data, with reads discarded if the reads contained adapters or uncalled bases, had a mean Phred below 15, or lacked an exact constant-primer or identifier match. High-quality paired reads were merged with COPE v1.2.5, and unique nucleotide sequences were defined as clonotypes. Clonotypes were aligned to IMGT TRBV, TRBD and TRBJ reference segments using MiTCR v1.1. Only V-J combinations with frequency above 0.0001, covering 99.2% of repertoires, were analysed. A TCS score was defined as the ratio between F50 (clonal expansion) and ExV (chaos), using BLOSUM62-based TCRdist between CDR3 peptides within each V-J. Welch's t-statistics and random forest reduced 514 V-J features to 10 to 15, which were used in a naive Bayes classifier (R e1071). TCRdb took the public reads, trimmed them with fastp at Q25, ran MiXCR for clone calling and kept in-frame beta chains. All rows with the same CDR3 protein become a single entry with the most common DNA and genes. The V and J calls follow TCRdb's processing rather than the paper's. This sample gives about 600,000 distinct CDR3 sequences in total; about a sixth of them show up just once. The biggest ten clones account for around 3.3% of the sample.

As concerns this clonotype: Its binding antigen is unknown. No base-level quality is on record; no much larger clone is a single base apart.

Ophthalmopathy patients had moderately to severely active disease, Clinical Activity Score of at least 3, NOSPECS grade of at least 4, and duration under 3 months. Any patient with an uncontrolled infection, another autoimmune disease, pregnancy or lactation was excluded. Clinical symptoms, serum thyroxine and TRAb, thyroid ultrasound, and orbital computed tomography formed the basis for the diagnoses. PBMCs were isolated from 7.5 to 10 ml of fresh peripheral blood by Ficoll-Paque density gradient centrifugation. Trizol reagent was used to extract total RNA, and RNA quality was then checked on an Agilent 2100 Bioanalyzer. Sequenced material: blood. The source is a woman in her 40s with Graves' ophthalmopathy.

The bases are TGTGCCAGCAGCCACCTAAGAGGAGGGACTAGCGGTTACGAGCAGTACTTC. It encodes CASSHLRGGTSGYEQYF. The rearrangement combines TRBV3-1 with TRBJ2-7; TRBD2 lines up with 11 middle nucleotides. The germline V end is reduced by 3 bases and the J end by 4 bases; junction bases left unmatched: 11. CDR1 and CDR2, looked up from the germline V gene (reference sequence), are LGHDT and YNNKEL. The CDR3 numbers 17 residues from cysteine through phenylalanine. The entry retains the CDR3 DNA only, 51 bases that are in frame from base 1.